Shown below are 17 T cell receptor beta chains from a single sample sequenced in a study of T-cell reconstitution after alpha-beta-depleted transplantation in children. Unique molecular identifiers were used to barcode this TCRbeta library. TCRdb called the PCR reads again in MiXCR, with one record for every CDR3 protein. The sample consists of 98,000 or so distinct CDR3 sequences, less than 25% of them appearing once. The source material was PBMCs, sampled before TCRalphabeta/CD19-depleted stem cell transplant. Every receptor here comes from a boy aged 2 to 10 with acute lymphoblastic leukemia, due to receive a stem cell transplant.

CDR3: CASSLGMGDEQFF. In nucleotides, the CDR3 is TGCGCCAGCAGCTTGGGTATGGGCGATGAGCAGTTCTTC. The chain recombines TRBV5-1 with TRBJ2-1; D call uncertain. Trimming took 0 bases from V and 8 from J, leaving 9 bases between them. Germline V lookup: CDR1 SGHRS, CDR2 YFSETQ. The CDR3 is made up of 13 amino acids.

This clonotype was recorded a few times. The V gene is TRBV5-5, the J gene TRBJ2-5, with 7 bases identical to TRBD2. The V gene end was trimmed by 1 base and the J gene end by 0 bases; junction bases not matched to a gene: 3. This CDR3 region has 15 residues. CDR1 and CDR2 (germline): SGHKS, YYEKEE (reference sequence). The CDR3 coding sequence is TGTGCCAGCAGCTTGCTAGCGGCGTACCAAGAGACCCAGTACTTC. It translates to CASSLLAAYQETQYF.

The chain links TRBV25-1 to TRBJ2-2, with no clear D. CDR1 MGHDK and CDR2 SYGVNS come from the germline V gene. The V gene lost 3 bases and the J gene lost 5 bases, with 16 bases spanning the gap. The CDR3 contains 16 residues. CDR3 loop: CASSEFSIEATGELFF. The CDR3, as DNA: TGTGCCAGCAGTGAGTTCTCGATTGAGGCTACCGGGGAGCTGTTTTTT.

The CDR3 region is CASSQEHRAANTGELFF. Here the CDR3 DNA reads TGCGCCAGCAGCCAAGAACATAGAGCGGCCAACACCGGGGAGCTGTTTTTT. The rearrangement links TRBV4-3 to TRBJ2-2; tentative D call: TRBD2 (5 bases). In germline, CDR1 is LGHNA, CDR2 YSLEER. The CDR3 loop spans 17 amino acids. Trimming pared 0 bases from V and 2 bases from J, leaving 13 bases between.

This clonotype was detected only a few times. This chain uses TRBV5-1 with TRBJ2-2; D gene unclear. The CDR3 has 15 residues. V dropped 0 bases and J dropped 2 bases, with 8 bases sitting between them. Germline V gene sequence: CDR1 SGHRS, CDR2 YFSETQ. CDR3 residues: CASSLGDTNTGELFF. CDR3 nucleotide sequence: TGCGCCAGCAGCTTGGGAGACACAAACACCGGGGAGCTGTTTTTT.

The chain carries TRBV7-2 and TRBJ2-7; D is undetermined. CDR3 length: 14 amino acids. CDR1 SGHTA and CDR2 FQGNSA come from the germline V gene. The ends were cut back, 1 base at V and 2 bases at J, with 9 bases in the middle. CDR3 nucleotides: TGTGCCAGCAGCTTAGGTGGCGAAGCCTACGAGCAGTACTTC. This sequence encodes CASSLGGEAYEQYF.

The V gene is TRBV7-9, the J gene TRBJ1-5; D perhaps matches TRBD1 (5 bases). Trimming removed 0 bases at V and 10 bases at J, with 16 bases between. CDR1 is SEHNR and CDR2 is FQNEAQ in the germline V gene (reference sequence). There are 15 residues in the CDR3. In nucleotides, the CDR3 is TGTGCCAGCAGCTTAGCGAACTCGGGGCGGGAACCCCAGCATTTT. It codes for CASSLANSGREPQHF.

The rearrangement links TRBV3-1 to TRBJ2-3; the match to TRBD2 covers 7 bases. After removal of 4 bases from V and 0 bases from J, the junction contained 10 bases not matched to a gene. The CDR3 has 17 residues. The V gene's germline CDR1 is LGHDT and CDR2 YNNKEL (reference sequence). CDR3: CASSRTGLVSSTDTQYF. The CDR3 DNA reads TGTGCCAGCAGCCGAACCGGACTAGTTTCTAGCACAGATACGCAGTATTTT.

Points on this clonotype: Being one base from a much bigger clone, this may be a read error. This chain links TRBV18 with TRBJ2-3, with TRBD1 identical over 10 bases. CDR1 KGHSH and CDR2 LQKENI come from the germline V gene. The length of the CDR3 is 15 residues. The CDR3 bases are TGTGCCAGCTCACAGACAGGGGGCCGCACAGATATGCAGTATTTT. This translates into CASSQTGGRTDMQYF.

The chain has TRBV11-2 and TRBJ2-1; a weak D match, TRBD2 (5 bases). V dropped 0 bases and J dropped 10 bases, with 25 bases sitting between them. This CDR3 contains 18 residues. Germline V CDR1 and CDR2: SGHAT, FQNNGV. CDR3 sequence reads: CASSLDQLEQPYKMEQFF. CDR3 nucleotide sequence: TGTGCCAGCAGCTTAGATCAACTAGAACAACCGTATAAGATGGAGCAGTTCTTC.

This clonotype appeared a few times. The chain links TRBV7-6 to TRBJ2-3; D possibly matches TRBD1 or TRBD2 (5 bases each). Per the germline V gene, CDR1 is SGHVS and CDR2 is FNYEAQ. This CDR3 is 15 amino acids long. The V end was cut by 8 bases, the J end by 1 base, with 16 bases between. CDR3 in DNA: TGTGCCAGCCACTCGGGGCCAGGCGGCACAGATACGCAGTATTTT. This codes for CASHSGPGGTDTQYF.

The V and J genes are TRBV6-1 and TRBJ2-5, with 8 bases matching TRBD2. The J segment lost 4 bases and the V segment lost 10 bases, leaving 17 bases of the junction unmatched. The CDR3 extends over 16 amino acids. Germline-derived CDR1 and CDR2 are MNHNS and SASEGT. The CDR3 sequence: CAIGSTSGGAGETQYF. Here the CDR3 DNA reads TGTGCCATTGGTTCTACTAGCGGAGGGGCTGGAGAGACCCAGTACTTC.

The chain combines TRBV7-9 with TRBJ2-7; D not certain. The CDR3 totals 13 residues. Trimming took 5 bases from V and 2 from J, leaving 10 bases between them. Germline V lookup: CDR1 SEHNR, CDR2 FQNEAQ (reference sequence). CDR3 in DNA: TGTGCCAGCAGCCACGACTCAACCTACGAGCAGTACTTC. Translating gives CASSHDSTYEQYF.

The V and J genes are TRBV20-1 and TRBJ2-5; a weak D match, TRBD1 (5 bases). Trimming removed 4 bases at V and 5 bases at J, with 8 bases between. The CDR3 extends over 11 amino acids. The germline CDR1 and CDR2 sequences are DFQATT and SNEGSKA (reference sequence). CDR3: CSANQGETQYF. CDR3 bases: TGCAGTGCTAACCAGGGTGAGACCCAGTACTTC.

The rearrangement uses TRBV29-1 and TRBJ2-4, with 7 nucleotides matching TRBD1. Trimming removed 6 bases from V and 4 bases from J; junction bases left unmatched: 3. The CDR3 runs 12 residues. CDR1 is SQVTM, CDR2 ANQGSEA, per germline. This chain's CDR3 is CSVRTGKNIQYF. The CDR3 DNA sequence: TGCAGCGTGCGGACAGGAAAAAACATTCAGTACTTC.

The table lists this clonotype with many counts. CDR3 coding DNA: TGTGCCATCAGCGTCGGGACTAGCGCCTCTGGGGCCAACGTCCTGACTTTC. Its translation is CAISVGTSASGANVLTF. The chain carries TRBV10-3 and TRBJ2-6, with TRBD2 identical over 10 bases. The trim removed 6 bases at V and 0 bases at J, leaving 5 bases unmatched. CDR3 size: 17 residues. CDR1 ENHRY and CDR2 SYGVKD come from the germline V gene.

The sample holds one count of this clonotype. The CDR3 DNA reads as TGTGCCAGCAGCCCCTTAGGCGGAGGGGCCTACGAGCAGTACTTC. Protein product: CASSPLGGGAYEQYF. The chain carries TRBV12-3 or TRBV12-4 and TRBJ2-7, with a weak D call TRBD2 (6 bases). The ends were cut back, 6 bases at V and 2 bases at J, with 17 bases in the middle. CDR3 length equals 15 residues.